One TCR beta chain is described in this entry. The data derive from a study of cytomegalovirus exposure and HLA in healthy donors. The PCR ran on 60 Vbeta and 13 Jbeta primers. The data were produced by immunoSEQ multiplex PCR, yet TCRdb's version contains in-frame clones alone and is incomplete. The data contain some 200,000 clones, 75% to 85% of them seen just once; the ten biggest clones take up 0.65%. The CDR3 is 15 amino acids. The V gene's germline CDR1 is SGHRS and CDR2 YFSETQ. Trimming shortened V by 4 bases and J by 3 bases, and 15 bases separated the two germline ends. The chain employs TRBV5-1 and TRBJ2-3; unclear D gene. The clonotype was recovered from a boy younger than 18 in good health and CMV-seronegative. Sample: PBMCs. This CDR3 reads CASSVESPWTDTQYF. The CDR3 region has the DNA TGCGCCAGCAGCGTTGAGTCTCCGTGGACAGATACGCAGTATTTT. The variable domain in full, completed from reference TRBV5-1 and TRBJ2-3, reads KAGVTQTPRYLIKTRGQQVTLSCSPISGHRSVSWYQQTPGQGLQFLFEYFSETQRNKGNFPGRFSGRQFSNSRSEMNVSTLELGDSALYLCASSVESPWTDTQYFGPGTRLTVL.